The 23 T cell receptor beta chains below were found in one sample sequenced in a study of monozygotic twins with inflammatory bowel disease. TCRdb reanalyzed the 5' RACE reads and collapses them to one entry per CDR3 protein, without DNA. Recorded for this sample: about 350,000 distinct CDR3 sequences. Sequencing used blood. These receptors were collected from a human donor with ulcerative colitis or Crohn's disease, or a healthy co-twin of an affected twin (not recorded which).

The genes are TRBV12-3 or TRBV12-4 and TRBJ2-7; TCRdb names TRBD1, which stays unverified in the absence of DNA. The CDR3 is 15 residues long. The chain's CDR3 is CASKRGQGASYEQYF.

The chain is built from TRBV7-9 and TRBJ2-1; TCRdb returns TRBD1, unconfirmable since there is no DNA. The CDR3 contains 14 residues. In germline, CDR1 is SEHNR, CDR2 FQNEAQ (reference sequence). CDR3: CASSPDRGFYEQFF.

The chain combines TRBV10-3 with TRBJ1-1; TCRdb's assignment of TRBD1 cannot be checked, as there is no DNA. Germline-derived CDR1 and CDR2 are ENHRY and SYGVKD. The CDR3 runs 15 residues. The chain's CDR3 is CAISDSGTENTEAFF.

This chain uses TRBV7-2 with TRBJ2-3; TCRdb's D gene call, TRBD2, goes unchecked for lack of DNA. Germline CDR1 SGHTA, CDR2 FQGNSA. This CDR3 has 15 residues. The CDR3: CASSSRRGGTDTQYF.

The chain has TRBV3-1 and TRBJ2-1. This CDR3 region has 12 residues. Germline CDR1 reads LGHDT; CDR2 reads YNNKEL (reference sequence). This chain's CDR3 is CASSQGNNEQFF.

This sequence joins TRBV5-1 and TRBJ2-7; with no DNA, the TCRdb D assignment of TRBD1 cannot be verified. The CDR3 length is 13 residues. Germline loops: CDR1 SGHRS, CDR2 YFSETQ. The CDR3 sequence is CASNTDGAYEQYF.

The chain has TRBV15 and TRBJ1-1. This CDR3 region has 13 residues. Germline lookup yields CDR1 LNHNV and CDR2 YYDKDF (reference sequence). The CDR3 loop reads CATSRRTYTEAFF.

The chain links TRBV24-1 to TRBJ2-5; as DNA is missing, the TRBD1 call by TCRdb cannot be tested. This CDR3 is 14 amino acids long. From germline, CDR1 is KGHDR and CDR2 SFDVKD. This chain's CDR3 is CATSDPWTGTAQYF.

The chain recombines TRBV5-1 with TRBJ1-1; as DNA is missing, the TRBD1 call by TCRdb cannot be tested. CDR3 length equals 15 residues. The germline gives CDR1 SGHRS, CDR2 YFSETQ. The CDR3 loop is CASSIQGGMNTEAFF.

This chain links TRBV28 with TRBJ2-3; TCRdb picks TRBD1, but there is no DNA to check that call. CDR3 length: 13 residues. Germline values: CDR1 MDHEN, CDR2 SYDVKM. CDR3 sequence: CASSGDRIDTQYF.

CDR3 loop: CASAIAGETSRGTDTQYF. This chain uses TRBV5-1 with TRBJ2-3; TCRdb's D call of TRBD2 is untestable without DNA. Germline V lookup: CDR1 SGHRS, CDR2 YFSETQ. This CDR3 is built from 18 residues.

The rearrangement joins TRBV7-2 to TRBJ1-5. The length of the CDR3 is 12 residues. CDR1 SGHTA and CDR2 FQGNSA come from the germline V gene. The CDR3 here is CASKGSGQPQHF.

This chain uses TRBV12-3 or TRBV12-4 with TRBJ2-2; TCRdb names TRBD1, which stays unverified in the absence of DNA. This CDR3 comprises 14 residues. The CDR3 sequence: CASSLAGGTGELFF.

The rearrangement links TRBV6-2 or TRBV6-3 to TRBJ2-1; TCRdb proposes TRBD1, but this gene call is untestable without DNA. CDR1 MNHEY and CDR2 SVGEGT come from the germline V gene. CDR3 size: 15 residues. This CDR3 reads CASSYWTGGRNEQFF.

CDR3 amino acids: CASSETGAYGYTF. V is TRBV6-4 and J is TRBJ1-2; TCRdb's D call, TRBD1, is unchecked because there is no DNA. CDR3 length: 13 amino acids. The germline V gene encodes CDR1 MRHNA and CDR2 SNTAGT.

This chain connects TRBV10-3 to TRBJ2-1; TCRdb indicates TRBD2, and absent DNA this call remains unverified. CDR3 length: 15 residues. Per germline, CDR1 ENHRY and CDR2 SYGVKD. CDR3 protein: CAISGGLEAYNEQFF.

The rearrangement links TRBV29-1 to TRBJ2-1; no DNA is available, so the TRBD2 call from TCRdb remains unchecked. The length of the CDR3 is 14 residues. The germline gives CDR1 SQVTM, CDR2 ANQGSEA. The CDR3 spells CSERGTSGYNEQFF.

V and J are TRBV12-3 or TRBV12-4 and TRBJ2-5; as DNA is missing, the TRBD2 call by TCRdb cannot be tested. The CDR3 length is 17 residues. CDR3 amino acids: CASTPTRDTLIGETQYF.

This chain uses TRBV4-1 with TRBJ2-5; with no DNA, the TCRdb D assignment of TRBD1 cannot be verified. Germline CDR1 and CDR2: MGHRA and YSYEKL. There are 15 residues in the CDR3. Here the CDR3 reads CASSQLGTGQETQYF.

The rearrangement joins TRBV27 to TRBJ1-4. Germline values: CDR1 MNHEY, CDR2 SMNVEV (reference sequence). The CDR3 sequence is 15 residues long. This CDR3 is CASSLYAGLGEKLFF.

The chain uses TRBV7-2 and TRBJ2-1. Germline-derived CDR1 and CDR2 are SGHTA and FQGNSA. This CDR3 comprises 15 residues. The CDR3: CASSFARSGGNEQFF.

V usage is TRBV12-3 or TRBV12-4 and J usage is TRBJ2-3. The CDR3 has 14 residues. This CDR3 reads CASLGVRSHNTQYF.

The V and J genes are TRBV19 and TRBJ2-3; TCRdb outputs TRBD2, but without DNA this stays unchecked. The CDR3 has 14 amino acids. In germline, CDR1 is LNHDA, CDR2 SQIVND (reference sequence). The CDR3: CASSTSGTREAQYF.